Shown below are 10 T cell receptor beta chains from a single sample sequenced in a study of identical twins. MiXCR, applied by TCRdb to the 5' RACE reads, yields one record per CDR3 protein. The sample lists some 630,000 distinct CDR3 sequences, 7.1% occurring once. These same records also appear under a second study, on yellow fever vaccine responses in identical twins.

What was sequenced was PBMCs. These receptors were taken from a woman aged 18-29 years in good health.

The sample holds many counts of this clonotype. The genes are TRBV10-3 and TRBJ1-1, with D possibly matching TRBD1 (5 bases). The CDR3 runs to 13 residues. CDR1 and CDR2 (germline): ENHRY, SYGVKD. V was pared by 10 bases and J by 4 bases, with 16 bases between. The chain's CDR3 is CATRVGGGTEAFF. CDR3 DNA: TGTGCCACCCGTGTCGGGGGTGGCACTGAAGCTTTCTTT.

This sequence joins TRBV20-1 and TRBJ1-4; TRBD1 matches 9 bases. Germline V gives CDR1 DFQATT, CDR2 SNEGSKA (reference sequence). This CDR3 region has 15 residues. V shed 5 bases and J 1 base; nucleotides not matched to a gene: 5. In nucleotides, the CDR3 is TGCAGTGCTGTCCCGGGACAGGGAACTAATGAAAAACTGTTTTTT. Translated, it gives CSAVPGQGTNEKLFF.

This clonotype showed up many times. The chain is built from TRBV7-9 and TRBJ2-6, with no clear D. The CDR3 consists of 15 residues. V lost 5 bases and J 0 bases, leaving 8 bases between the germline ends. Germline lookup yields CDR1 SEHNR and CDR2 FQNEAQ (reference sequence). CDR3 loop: CASSPPFSGANVLTF. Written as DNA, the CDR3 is TGTGCCAGCAGCCCCCCATTCTCTGGGGCCAACGTCCTGACTTTC.

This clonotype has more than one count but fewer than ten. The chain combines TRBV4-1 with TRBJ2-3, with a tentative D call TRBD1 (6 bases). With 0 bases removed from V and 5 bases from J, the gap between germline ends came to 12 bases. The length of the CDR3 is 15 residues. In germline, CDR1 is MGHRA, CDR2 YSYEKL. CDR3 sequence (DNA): TGCGCCAGCAGCCAAGAGGTAACAGGGTTAGATACGCAGTATTTT. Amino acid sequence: CASSQEVTGLDTQYF.

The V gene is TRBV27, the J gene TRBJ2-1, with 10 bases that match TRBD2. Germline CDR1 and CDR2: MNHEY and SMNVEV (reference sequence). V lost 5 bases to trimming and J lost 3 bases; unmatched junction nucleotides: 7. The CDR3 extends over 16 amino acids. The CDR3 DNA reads TGTGCCAGCAGTCCTAGCGGGGGAAACTTCTACAATGAGCAGTTCTTC. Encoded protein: CASSPSGGNFYNEQFF.

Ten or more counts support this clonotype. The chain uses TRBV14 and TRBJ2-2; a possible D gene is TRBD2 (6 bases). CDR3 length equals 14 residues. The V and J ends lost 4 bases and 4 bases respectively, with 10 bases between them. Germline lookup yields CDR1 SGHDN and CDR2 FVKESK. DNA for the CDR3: TGTGCCAGCAGCCTGCAGACTAGCACCGGGGAGCTGTTTTTT. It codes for CASSLQTSTGELFF.

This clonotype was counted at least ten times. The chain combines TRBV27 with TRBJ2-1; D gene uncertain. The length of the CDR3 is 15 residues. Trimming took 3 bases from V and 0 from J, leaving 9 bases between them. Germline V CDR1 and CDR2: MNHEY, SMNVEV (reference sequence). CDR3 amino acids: CASSFSESSYNEQFF. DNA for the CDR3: TGTGCCAGCAGTTTCTCAGAGAGCTCCTACAATGAGCAGTTCTTC.

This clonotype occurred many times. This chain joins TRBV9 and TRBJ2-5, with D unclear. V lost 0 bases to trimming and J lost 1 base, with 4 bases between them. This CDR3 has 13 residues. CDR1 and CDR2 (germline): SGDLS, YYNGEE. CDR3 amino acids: CASSVDIQETQYF. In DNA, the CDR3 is TGTGCCAGCAGCGTAGATATCCAAGAGACCCAGTACTTC.

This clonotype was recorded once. Here the CDR3 DNA reads TGTGCCAGCAGCTACACAGATTACGAGCAGTACTTC. It is translated as CASSYTDYEQYF. The V and J genes are TRBV7-9 and TRBJ2-7; D gene unclear. Per germline, CDR1 SEHNR and CDR2 FQNEAQ (reference sequence). Deletions cut 4 bases from V and 4 bases from J, with 8 bases between. The CDR3 has 12 residues. Filled out from reference TRBV7-9 and TRBJ2-7, the complete variable domain reads DTGVSQNPRHKITKRGQNVTFRCDPISEHNRLYWYRQTLGQGPEFLTYFQNEAQLEKSRLLSDRFSAERPKGSFSTLEIQRTEQGDSAMYLCASSYTDYEQYFGPGTRLTVT.

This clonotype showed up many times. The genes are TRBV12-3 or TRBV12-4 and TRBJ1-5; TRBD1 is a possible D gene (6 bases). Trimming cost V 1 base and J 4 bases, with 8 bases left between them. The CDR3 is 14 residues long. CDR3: CASSLVQGNQPQHF. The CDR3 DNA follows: TGTGCCAGCAGTTTAGTACAGGGAAATCAGCCCCAGCATTTT.